The sample holds many counts of the clone carrying this TCR beta chain. Investigators amplified TCR beta CDR3 regions from RNA transcripts. First-round RT-PCR relied on HTBI primers, and a second-round multiplex PCR came next. A single record per CDR3 protein comes from TCRdb applying MiXCR to the multiplex PCR reads. The sample shows over 500,000 distinct CDR3 sequences, 22% of them seen only once. This CDR3 spans 13 amino acids. V was shortened by 6 bases and J by 3 bases, with 12 bases between the two germline ends. The data belong to a study of Graves' ophthalmopathy and Graves' hyperthyroidism. This clonotype originated in a woman under 30 with stable Graves' hyperthyroidism. Some clones in this sample may be carry-over from other donors' samples. The chain recombines TRBV12-3 or TRBV12-4 with TRBJ2-7; perhaps TRBD2 as D (7 bases). The sequencing sample was made of peripheral blood. In DNA form, the CDR3 reads TGTGCCAGCAGGGAGCGGGGACACTACGAGCAGTACTTC. This gives the protein CASRERGHYEQYF.